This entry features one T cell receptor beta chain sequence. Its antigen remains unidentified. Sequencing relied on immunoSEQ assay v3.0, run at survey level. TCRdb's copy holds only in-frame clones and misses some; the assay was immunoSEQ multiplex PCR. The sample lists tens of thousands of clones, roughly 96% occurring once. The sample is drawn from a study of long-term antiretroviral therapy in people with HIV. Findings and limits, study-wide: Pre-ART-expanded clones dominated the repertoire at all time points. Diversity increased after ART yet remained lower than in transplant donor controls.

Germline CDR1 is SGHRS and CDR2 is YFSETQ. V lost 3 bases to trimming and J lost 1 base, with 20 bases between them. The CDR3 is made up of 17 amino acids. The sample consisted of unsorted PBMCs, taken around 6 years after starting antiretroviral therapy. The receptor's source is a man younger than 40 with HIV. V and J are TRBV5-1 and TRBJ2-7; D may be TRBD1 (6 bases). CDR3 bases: TGCGCCAGCAGCTCGACTCTATCTGTACAGGGTTCCTACGAGCAGTACTTC. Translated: CASSSTLSVQGSYEQYF.